The entry below describes one T cell receptor (beta chain). In the original analysis: Cell counts per sample came from amplifying reference gene primers. Some clones are missing from TCRdb's copy, which holds only in-frame ones; the method was immunoSEQ multiplex PCR. Clone size and the V and J calls come from that table; the DNA yielded D and trimming. The profile shows about 64,000 clones, over 75% of them singletons. The Seattle site enrolled patients during active infection and followed them longitudinally. The data derive from a study of blood T cell repertoires in COVID-19. The V gene end was trimmed by 4 bases and the J gene end by 0 bases; junction bases not matched to a gene: 1. CDR1 is SSHAT, CDR2 FNYEAQ, per germline (reference sequence). CDR3 size: 15 residues.

The sequence was obtained from a woman aged 55-70 years with COVID-19, enrolled during active disease. Input material: peripheral blood. The chain couples TRBV7-7 to TRBJ2-1, with 9 bases aligning to TRBD2. CDR3 loop: CASSSAGGSYNEQFF. The CDR3 DNA sequence: TGTGCCAGCAGCTCAGCGGGAGGCTCCTACAATGAGCAGTTCTTC.